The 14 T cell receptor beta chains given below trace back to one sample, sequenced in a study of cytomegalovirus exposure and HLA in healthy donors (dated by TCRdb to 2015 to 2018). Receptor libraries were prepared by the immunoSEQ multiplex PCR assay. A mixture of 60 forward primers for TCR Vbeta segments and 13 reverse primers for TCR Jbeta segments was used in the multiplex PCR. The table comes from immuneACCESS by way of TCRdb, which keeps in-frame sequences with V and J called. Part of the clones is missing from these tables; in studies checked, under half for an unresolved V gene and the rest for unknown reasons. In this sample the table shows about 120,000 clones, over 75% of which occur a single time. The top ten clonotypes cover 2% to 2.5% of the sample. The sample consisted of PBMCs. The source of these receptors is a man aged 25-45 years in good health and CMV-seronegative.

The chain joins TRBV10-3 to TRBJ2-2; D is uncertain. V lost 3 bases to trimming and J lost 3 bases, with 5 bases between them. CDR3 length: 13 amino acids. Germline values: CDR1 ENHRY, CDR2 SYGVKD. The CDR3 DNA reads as TGTGCCATCAGTGAAATCTACACCGGGGAGCTGTTTTTT. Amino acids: CAISEIYTGELFF.

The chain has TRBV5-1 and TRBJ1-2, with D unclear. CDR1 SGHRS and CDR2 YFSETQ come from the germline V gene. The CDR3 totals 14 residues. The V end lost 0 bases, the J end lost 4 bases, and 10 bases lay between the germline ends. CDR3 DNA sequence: TGCGCCAGCAGCTTGGATGTTCCCGGCTATGGCTACACCTTC. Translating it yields CASSLDVPGYGYTF.

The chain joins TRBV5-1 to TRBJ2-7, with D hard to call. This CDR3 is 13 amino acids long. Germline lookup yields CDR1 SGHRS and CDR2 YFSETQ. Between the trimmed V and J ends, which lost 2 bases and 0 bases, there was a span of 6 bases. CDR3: CASSFASSYEQYF. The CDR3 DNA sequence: TGCGCCAGCAGCTTCGCCAGCTCCTACGAGCAGTACTTC.

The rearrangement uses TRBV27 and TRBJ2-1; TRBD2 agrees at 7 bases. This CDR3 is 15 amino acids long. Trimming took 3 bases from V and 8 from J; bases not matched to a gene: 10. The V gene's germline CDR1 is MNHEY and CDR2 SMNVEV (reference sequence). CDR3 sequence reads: CASSFLTAGDDEQFF. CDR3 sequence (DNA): TGTGCCAGCAGTTTCCTTACCGCGGGGGACGATGAGCAGTTCTTC.

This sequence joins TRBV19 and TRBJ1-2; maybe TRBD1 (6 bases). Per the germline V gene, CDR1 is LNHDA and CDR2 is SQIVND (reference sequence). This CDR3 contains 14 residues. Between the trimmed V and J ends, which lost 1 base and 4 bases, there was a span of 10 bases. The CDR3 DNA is TGTGCCAGTAGTATAGCGGGGGGCAGCTATGGCTACACCTTC. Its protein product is CASSIAGGSYGYTF.

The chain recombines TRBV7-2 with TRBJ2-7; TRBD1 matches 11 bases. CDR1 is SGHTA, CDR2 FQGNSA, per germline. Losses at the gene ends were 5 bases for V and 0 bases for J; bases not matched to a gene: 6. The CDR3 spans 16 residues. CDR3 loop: CASSHGGTGGSYEQYF. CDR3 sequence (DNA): TGTGCCAGCAGCCACGGTGGGACAGGGGGCTCCTACGAGCAGTACTTC.

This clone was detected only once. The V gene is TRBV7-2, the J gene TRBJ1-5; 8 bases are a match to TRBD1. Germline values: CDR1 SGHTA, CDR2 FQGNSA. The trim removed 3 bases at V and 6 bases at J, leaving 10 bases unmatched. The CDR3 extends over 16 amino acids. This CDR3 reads CASSFLGQGGFQPQHF. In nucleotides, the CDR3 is TGTGCCAGCAGCTTTCTCGGACAGGGAGGCTTTCAGCCCCAGCATTTT. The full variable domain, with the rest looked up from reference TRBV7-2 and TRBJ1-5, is GAGVSQSPSNKVTEKGKDVELRCDPISGHTALYWYRQSLGQGLEFLIYFQGNSAPDKSGLPSDRFSAERTGGSVSTLTIQRTQQEDSAVYLCASSFLGQGGFQPQHFGDGTRLSIL.

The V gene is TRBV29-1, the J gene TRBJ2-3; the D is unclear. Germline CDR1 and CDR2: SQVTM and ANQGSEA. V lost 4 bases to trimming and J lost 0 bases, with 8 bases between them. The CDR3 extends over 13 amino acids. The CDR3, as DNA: TGCAGCGTTGGAGGAGTTAGCACAGATACGCAGTATTTT. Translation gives CSVGGVSTDTQYF.

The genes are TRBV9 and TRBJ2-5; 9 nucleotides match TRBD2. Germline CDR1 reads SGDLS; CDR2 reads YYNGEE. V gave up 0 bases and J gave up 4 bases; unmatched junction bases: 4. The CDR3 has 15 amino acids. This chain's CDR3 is CASSVGAGGGETQYF. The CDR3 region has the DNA TGTGCCAGCAGCGTAGGAGCGGGGGGAGGAGAGACCCAGTACTTC.

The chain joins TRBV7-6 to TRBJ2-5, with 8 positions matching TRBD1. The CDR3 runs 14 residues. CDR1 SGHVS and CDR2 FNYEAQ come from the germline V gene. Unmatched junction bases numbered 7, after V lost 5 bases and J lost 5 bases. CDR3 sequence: CASSQGWTGETQYF. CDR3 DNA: TGTGCCAGCAGCCAGGGATGGACAGGGGAGACCCAGTACTTC.

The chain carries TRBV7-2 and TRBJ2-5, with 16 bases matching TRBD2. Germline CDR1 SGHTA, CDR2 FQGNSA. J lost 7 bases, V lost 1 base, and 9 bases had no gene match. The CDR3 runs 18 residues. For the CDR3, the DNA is TGTGCCAGCAGCTTAGTAGGGACTAGCGGGGGGGCGTCGGGGACCCAGTACTTC. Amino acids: CASSLVGTSGGASGTQYF.

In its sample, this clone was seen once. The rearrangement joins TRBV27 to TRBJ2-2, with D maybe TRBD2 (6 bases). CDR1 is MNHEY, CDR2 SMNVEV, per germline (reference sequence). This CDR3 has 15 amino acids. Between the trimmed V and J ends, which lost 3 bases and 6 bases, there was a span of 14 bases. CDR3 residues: CASSFGGGAAGELFF. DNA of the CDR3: TGTGCCAGCAGTTTCGGGGGAGGAGCCGCCGGGGAGCTGTTTTTT.

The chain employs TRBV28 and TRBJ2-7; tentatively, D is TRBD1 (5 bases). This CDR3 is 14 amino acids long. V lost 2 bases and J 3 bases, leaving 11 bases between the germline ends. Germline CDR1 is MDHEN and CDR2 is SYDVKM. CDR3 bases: TGTGCCAGCAGTTTACAGGGTACGGGCTACGAGCAGTACTTC. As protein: CASSLQGTGYEQYF. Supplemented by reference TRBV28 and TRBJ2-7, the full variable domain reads DVKVTQSSRYLVKRTGEKVFLECVQDMDHENMFWYRQDPGLGLRLIYFSYDVKMKEKGDIPEGYSVSREKKERFSLILESASTNQTSMYLCASSLQGTGYEQYFGPGTRLTVT.

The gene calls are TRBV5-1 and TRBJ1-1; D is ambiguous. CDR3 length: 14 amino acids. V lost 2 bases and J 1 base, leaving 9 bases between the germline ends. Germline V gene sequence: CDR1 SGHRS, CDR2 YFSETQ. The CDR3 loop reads CASSFMAENTEAFF. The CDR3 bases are TGCGCCAGCAGCTTCATGGCCGAGAACACTGAAGCTTTCTTT.